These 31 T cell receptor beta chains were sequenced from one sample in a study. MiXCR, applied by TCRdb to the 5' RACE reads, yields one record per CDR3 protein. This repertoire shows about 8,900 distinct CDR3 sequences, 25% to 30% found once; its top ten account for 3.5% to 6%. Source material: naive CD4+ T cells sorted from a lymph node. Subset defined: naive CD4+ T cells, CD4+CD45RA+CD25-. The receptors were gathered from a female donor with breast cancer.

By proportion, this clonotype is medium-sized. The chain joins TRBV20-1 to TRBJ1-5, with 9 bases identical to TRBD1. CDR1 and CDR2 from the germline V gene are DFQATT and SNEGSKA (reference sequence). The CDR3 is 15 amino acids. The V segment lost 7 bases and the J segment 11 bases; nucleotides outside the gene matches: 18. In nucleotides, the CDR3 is TGCAGTGTTAGTTCCGGACAGGGGCGCGCCTTAACCCAGCATTTT. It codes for CSVSSGQGRALTQHF.

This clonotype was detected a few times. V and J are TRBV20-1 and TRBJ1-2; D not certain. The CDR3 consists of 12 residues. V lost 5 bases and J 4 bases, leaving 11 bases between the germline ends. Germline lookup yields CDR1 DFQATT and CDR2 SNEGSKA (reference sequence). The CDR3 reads CSAPRTTYGYTF. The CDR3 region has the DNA TGCAGTGCTCCCCGGACTACCTATGGCTACACCTTC.

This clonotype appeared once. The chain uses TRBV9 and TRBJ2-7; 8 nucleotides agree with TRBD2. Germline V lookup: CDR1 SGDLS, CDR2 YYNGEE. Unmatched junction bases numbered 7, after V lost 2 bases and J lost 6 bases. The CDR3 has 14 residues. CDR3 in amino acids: CASSVIASGGEQYF. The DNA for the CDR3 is TGTGCCAGCAGCGTGATCGCAAGCGGGGGCGAGCAGTACTTC.

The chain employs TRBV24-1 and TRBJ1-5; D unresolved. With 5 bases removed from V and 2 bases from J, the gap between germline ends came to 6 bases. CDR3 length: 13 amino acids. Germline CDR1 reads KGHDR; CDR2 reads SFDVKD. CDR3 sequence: CATSAQGNQPQHF. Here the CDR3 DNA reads TGTGCCACCAGTGCCCAGGGCAATCAGCCCCAGCATTTT.

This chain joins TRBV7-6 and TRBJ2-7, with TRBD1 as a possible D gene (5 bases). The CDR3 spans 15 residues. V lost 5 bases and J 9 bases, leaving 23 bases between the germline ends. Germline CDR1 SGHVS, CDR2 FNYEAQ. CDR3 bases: TGTGCCAGCAGCCTACGGCCAGGGCTGTTTTGCGGGCAGTACTTC. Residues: CASSLRPGLFCGQYF.

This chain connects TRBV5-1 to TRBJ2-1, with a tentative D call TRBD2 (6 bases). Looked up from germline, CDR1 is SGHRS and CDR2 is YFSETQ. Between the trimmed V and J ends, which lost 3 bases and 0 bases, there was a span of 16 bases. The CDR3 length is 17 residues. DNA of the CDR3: TGCGCCAGCAGCTCGGACCTGACTAGGAGCTCCTACAATGAGCAGTTCTTC. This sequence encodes CASSSDLTRSSYNEQFF.

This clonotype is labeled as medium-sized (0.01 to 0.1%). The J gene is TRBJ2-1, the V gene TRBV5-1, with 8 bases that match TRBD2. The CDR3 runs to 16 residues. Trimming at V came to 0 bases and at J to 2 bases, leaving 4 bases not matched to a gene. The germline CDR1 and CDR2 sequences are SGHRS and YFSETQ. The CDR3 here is CASSLAGTRTYNEQFF. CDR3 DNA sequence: TGCGCCAGCAGCTTGGCCGGGACTAGAACCTACAATGAGCAGTTCTTC.

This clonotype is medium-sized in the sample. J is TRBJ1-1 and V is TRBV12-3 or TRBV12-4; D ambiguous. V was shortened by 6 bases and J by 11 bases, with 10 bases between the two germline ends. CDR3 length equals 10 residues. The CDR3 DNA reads TGTGCCAGCAGCGGTCCGGGGGCTTTCTTT. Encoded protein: CASSGPGAFF.

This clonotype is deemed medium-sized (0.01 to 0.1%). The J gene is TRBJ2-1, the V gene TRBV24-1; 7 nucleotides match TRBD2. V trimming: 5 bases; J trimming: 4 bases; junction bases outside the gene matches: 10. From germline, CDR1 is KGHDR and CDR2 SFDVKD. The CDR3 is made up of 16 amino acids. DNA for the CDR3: TGTGCCACCAGTGTTGGGGGGGGAGGAGCGTACAATGAGCAGTTCTTC. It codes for CATSVGGGGAYNEQFF.

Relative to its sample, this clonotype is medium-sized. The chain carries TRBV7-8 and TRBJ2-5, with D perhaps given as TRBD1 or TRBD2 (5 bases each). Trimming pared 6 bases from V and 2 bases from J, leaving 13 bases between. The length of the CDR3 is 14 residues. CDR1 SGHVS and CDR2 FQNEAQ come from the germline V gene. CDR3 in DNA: TGTGCCAGCAGTGAGGGACGTCAGCAAGAGACCCAGTACTTC. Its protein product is CASSEGRQQETQYF.

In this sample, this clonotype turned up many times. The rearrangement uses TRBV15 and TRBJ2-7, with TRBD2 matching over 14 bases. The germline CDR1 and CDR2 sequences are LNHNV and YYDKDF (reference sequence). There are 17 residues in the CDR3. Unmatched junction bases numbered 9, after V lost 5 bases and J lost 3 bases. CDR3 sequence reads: CATSPRLAGGRYYEQYF. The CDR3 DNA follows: TGTGCCACCAGCCCCAGACTAGCGGGAGGGAGGTACTACGAGCAGTACTTC. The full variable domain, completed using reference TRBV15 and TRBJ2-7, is DAMVIQNPRYQVTQFGKPVTLSCSQTLNHNVMYWYQQKSSQAPKLLFHYYDKDFNNEADTPDNFQSRRPNTSFCFLDIRSPGLGDTAMYLCATSPRLAGGRYYEQYFGPGTRLTVT.

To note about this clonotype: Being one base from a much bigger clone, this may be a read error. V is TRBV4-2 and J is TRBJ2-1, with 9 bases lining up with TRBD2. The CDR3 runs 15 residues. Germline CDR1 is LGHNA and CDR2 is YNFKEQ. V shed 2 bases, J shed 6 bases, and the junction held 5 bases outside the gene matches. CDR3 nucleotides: TGTGCCAGCAGCCAACTAGCGGGATTACGCAATGAGCAGTTCTTC. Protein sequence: CASSQLAGLRNEQFF.

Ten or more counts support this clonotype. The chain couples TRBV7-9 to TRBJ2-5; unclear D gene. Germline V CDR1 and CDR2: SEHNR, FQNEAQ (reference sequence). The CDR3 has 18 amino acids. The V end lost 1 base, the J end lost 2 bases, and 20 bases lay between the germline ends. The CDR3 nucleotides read TGTGCCAGCAGCTTAGAAGGAATGTTTCTGCCTCCTCAAGAGACCCAGTACTTC. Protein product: CASSLEGMFLPPQETQYF.

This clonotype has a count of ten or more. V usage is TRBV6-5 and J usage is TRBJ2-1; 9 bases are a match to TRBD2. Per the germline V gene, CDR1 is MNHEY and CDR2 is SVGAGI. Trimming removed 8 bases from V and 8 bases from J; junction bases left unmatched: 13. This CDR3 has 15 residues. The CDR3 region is CASAPSGTSIYEQFF. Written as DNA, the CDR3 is TGTGCCAGCGCCCCCTCCGGGACTAGCATTTATGAGCAGTTCTTC.

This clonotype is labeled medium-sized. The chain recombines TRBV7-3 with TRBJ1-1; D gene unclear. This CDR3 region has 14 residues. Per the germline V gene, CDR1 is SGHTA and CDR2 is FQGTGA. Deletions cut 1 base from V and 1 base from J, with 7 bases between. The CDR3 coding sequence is TGTGCCAGCAGCTTAAACCCGACGAACACTGAAGCTTTCTTT. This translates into CASSLNPTNTEAFF.

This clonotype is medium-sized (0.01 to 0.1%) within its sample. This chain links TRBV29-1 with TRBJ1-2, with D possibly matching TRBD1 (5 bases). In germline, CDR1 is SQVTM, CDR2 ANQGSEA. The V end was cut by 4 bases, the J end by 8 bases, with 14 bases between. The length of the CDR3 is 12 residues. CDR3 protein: CSVGRGVGGYTF. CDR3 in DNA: TGCAGCGTTGGCCGAGGGGTGGGGGGCTACACCTTC.

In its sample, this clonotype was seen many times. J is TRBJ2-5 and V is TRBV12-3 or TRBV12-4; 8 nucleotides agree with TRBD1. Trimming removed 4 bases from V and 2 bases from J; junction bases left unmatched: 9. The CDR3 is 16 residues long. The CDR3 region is CASSSSDRGAQETQYF. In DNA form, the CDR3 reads TGTGCCAGCAGTTCAAGTGACAGGGGTGCTCAAGAGACCCAGTACTTC.

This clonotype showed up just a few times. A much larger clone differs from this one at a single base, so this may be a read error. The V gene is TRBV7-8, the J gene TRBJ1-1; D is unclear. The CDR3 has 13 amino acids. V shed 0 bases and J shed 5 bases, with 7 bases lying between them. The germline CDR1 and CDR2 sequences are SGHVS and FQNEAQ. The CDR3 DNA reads TGTGCCAGCAGCTTAGCTGGGGATACTGAAGCTTTCTTT. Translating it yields CASSLAGDTEAFF.

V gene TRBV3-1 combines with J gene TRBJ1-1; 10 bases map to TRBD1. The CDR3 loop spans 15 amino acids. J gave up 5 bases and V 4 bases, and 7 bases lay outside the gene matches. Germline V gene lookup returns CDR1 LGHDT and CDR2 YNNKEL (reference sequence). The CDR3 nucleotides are TGTGCCAGCAGCCCAGTCGGACAGGGGGTGACTGAAGCTTTCTTT. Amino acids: CASSPVGQGVTEAFF.

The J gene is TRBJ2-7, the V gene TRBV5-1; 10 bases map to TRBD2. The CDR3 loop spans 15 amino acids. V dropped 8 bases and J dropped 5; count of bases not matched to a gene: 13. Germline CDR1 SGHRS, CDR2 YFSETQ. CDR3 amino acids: CASTPGTSVFHEQYF. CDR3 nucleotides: TGCGCCAGTACTCCTGGGACTAGCGTATTCCACGAGCAGTACTTC.

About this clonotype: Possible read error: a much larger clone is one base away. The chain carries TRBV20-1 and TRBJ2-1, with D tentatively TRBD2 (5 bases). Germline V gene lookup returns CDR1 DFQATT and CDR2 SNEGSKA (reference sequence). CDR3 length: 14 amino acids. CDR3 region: CSAGDSDSYNEQFF. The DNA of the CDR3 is TGCAGTGCTGGAGATAGCGACTCCTACAATGAGCAGTTCTTC.

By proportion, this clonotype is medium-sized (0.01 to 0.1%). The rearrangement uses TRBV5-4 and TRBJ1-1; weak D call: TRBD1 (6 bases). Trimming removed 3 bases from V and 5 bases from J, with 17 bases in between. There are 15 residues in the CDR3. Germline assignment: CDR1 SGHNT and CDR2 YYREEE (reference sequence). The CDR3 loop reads CASSSRRGGGTEAFF. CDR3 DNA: TGTGCCAGCAGCTCCCGCCGGGGGGGCGGAACTGAAGCTTTCTTT.

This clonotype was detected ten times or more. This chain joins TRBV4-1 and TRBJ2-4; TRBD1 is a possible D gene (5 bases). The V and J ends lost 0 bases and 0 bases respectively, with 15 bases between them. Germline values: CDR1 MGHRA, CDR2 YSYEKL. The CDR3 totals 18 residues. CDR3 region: CASSQEPQAALAKNIQYF. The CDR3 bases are TGCGCCAGCAGCCAAGAGCCACAGGCCGCTTTAGCCAAAAACATTCAGTACTTC.

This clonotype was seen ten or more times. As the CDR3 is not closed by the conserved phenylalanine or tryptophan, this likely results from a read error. The DNA of the CDR3 is TGTGCCAGCAGTGAACCCAGGAGCTCTGGAAACACCATATATCTT. Amino acid sequence: CASSEPRSSGNTIYL. The chain joins TRBV6-5 to TRBJ1-3; D remains ambiguous. In germline, CDR1 is MNHEY, CDR2 SVGAGI. This CDR3 region has 15 residues. V lost 5 bases to trimming and J lost 0 bases, with 11 bases between them.

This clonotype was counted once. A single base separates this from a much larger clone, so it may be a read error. The CDR3 is CASSYGGPGAYERYF. The CDR3 nucleotides are TGTGCCAGCAGTTACGGTGGGCCAGGGGCCTACGAGCGGTACTTC. The rearrangement uses TRBV6-5 and TRBJ2-7, with a tentative D call TRBD1 (6 bases). The CDR3 sequence is 15 residues long. Germline V gene lookup returns CDR1 MNHEY and CDR2 SVGAGI.

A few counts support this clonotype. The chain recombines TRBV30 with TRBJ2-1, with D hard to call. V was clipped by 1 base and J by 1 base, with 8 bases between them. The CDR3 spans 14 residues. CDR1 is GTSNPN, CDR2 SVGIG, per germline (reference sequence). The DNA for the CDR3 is TGTGCCTGGAGTGCAGGACGGTCCTACAATGAGCAGTTCTTC. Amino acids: CAWSAGRSYNEQFF. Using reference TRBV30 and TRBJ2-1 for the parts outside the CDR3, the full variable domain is SQTIHQWPATLVQPVGSPLSLECTVEGTSNPNLYWYRQAAGRGLQLLFYSVGIGQISSEVPQNLSASRPQDRQFILSSKKLLLSDSGFYLCAWSAGRSYNEQFFGPGTRLTVL.

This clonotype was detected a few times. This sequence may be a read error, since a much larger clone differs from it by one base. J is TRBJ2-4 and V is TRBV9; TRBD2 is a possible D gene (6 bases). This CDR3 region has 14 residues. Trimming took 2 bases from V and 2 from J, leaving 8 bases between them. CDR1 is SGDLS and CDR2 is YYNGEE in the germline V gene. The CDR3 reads CASSVGLTKNIQYF. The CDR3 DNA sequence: TGTGCCAGCAGCGTCGGACTAACCAAAAACATTCAGTACTTC.

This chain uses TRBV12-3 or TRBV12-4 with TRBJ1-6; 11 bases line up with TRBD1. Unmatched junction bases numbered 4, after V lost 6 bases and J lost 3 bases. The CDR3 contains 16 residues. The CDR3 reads CASSGTGGFYNSPLHF. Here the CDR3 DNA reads TGTGCCAGCAGCGGGACAGGGGGTTTCTATAATTCACCCCTCCACTTT.

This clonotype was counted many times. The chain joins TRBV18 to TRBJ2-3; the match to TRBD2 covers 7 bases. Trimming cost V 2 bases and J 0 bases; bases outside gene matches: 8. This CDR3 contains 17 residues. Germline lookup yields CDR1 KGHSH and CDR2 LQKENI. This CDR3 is CASSPGFGRASTDTQYF. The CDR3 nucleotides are TGTGCCAGCTCACCAGGGTTTGGGAGGGCCAGCACAGATACGCAGTATTTT.

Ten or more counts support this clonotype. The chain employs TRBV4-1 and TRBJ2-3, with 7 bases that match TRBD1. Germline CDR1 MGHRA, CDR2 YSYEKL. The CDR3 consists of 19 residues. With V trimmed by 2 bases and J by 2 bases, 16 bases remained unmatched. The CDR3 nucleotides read TGCGCCAGCAGCCAACGACAGGGAATCGTGGTAGGCCACACAGATACGCAGTATTTT. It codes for CASSQRQGIVVGHTDTQYF.

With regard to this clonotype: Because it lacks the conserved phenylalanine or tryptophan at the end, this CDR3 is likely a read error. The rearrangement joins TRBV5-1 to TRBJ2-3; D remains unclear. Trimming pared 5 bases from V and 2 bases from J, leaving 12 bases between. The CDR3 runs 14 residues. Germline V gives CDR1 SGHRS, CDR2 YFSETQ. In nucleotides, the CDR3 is TGCGCCAGCAGGGTGTACACAGACACAGATACGCAGTATCTT. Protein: CASRVYTDTDTQYL.